Following are 5 T cell receptor beta chains from one sample sequenced in a study of blood T cells in healthy people across ages. For the second PCR, which ran for roughly 6 to 12 cycles, a sample-barcoded 5' primer and a J-beta primer mix were used. TCRdb analysed the 5' RACE reads with MiXCR anew, one entry per CDR3 protein. The sample yields hundreds of thousands of distinct CDR3 sequences, around 30% seen once. Sequencing was done on a sample of blood. The receptors come from a woman aged 70 to 79 in good health.

This clonotype has only a few counts. The chain combines TRBV6-5 with TRBJ1-5, with 7 bases aligning to TRBD1. Germline CDR1 reads MNHEY; CDR2 reads SVGAGI. V shed 4 bases, J shed 4 bases, and the junction held 4 bases outside the gene matches. The CDR3 runs 14 residues. The CDR3 here is CASSLGQKNQPQHF. CDR3 nucleotide sequence: TGTGCCAGCAGTTTGGGACAGAAGAATCAGCCCCAGCATTTT.

Comments on this clonotype: Sequence at one end of the junction differs from germline and may be a read error. This chain connects TRBV9 to TRBJ2-1; TRBD2 matches 13 bases. Germline CDR1 and CDR2: SGDLS and YYNGEE. CDR3 length: 16 residues. CDR3 coding DNA: TGTGCCAGCAGCCGGACTAGCGGGAGCTCTTACAATGAGCAGCTCTTC. It specifies CASSRTSGSSYNEQLF. The whole variable domain, filled in from reference TRBV9 and TRBJ2-1, reads DSGVTQTPKHLITATGQRVTLRCSPRSGDLSVYWYQQSLDQGLQFLIQYYNGEERAKGNILERFSAQQFPDLHSELNLSSLELGDSALYFCASSRTSGSSYNEQLFGPGTRLTVL.

This clonotype was seen a few times. The V call is TRBV24-1, the J call TRBJ2-1; weak D call: TRBD2 (5 bases). V was pared by 9 bases and J by 7 bases, with 9 bases between. Germline V lookup: CDR1 KGHDR, CDR2 SFDVKD. The CDR3 is 11 amino acids. This CDR3 reads CATVGENEQFF. In DNA, the CDR3 is TGTGCCACCGTCGGGGAGAATGAGCAGTTCTTC.

This clonotype was counted only a few times. The CDR3 DNA reads as TGCAGTGCTAGGTCACCGAATCGAACACCCGAGCAGTTCTTC. Amino acid sequence: CSARSPNRTPEQFF. The chain carries TRBV20-1 and TRBJ2-1; D is ambiguous. Trimming left V 3 bases short and J 10 bases short, with 19 bases between. CDR3 length: 14 residues. CDR1 and CDR2 (germline): DFQATT, SNEGSKA (reference sequence).

A few counts support this clonotype. Its ends do not fully match the called genes, so a read error is possible. V is TRBV20-1 and J is TRBJ2-1; 10 bases align to TRBD2. CDR3 length equals 18 residues. Germline V gene sequence: CDR1 DFQATT, CDR2 SNEGSKA (reference sequence). CDR3 nucleotide sequence: TGCAGTGTTAGAGATCAAAGCGGGAGGGGCCTCTCCTACAATGAGCAGTTCTTC. Amino acid sequence: CSVRDQSGRGLSYNEQFF.